The 12 T cell receptor beta chains in this list originate from one sample, sequenced in a study of cytomegalovirus exposure and HLA in healthy donors. Primers for the PCR totalled 60 Vbeta and 13 Jbeta. Assay used: immunoSEQ multiplex PCR; TCRdb lists only in-frame clones, some missing. The data show about 140,000 clones, more than 70% seen once. The material sequenced was PBMCs. All receptors derive from a man in his fifties in good health and CMV-seronegative.

About this clone itself: It is likely a read error: a sequence one base away is far more abundant. V is TRBV7-9 and J is TRBJ2-7; 9 bases agree with TRBD1. Germline values: CDR1 SEHNR, CDR2 FQNEAQ (reference sequence). CDR3 length equals 13 residues. CDR3 nucleotides: TGTGCCATCAGCTTGACAGGGGGTAACGAGCAGTACTTC. Amino acid sequence: CAISLTGGNEQYF.

This chain joins TRBV27 and TRBJ1-1, with 7 nucleotides matching TRBD1. V lost 8 bases and J lost 1; bases outside the gene matches: 1. Germline V gene sequence: CDR1 MNHEY, CDR2 SMNVEV (reference sequence). The CDR3 sequence is 12 residues long. The CDR3 loop is CASRQGNTEAFF. CDR3 nucleotide sequence: TGTGCCAGCCGACAGGGGAACACTGAAGCTTTCTTT.

Worth noting for this clone: Sequence at one end of the junction differs from germline and may be a read error. The chain joins TRBV11-2 to TRBJ2-3, with 9 bases aligning to TRBD2. This CDR3 contains 15 residues. Per germline, CDR1 SGHAT and CDR2 FQNNGV. The CDR3 bases are TGTGCCAGCAGCCTCATTGGGACTAGCAAAGATACGCAGTATTTT. Translated, it gives CASSLIGTSKDTQYF.

The chain couples TRBV6-5 to TRBJ1-4; 8 nucleotides align to TRBD1. The CDR3 spans 13 residues. The V segment lost 6 bases and the J segment 8 bases; nucleotides outside the gene matches: 5. The germline V gene encodes CDR1 MNHEY and CDR2 SVGAGI. The CDR3 sequence: CASSPTGEEKLFF. The CDR3 DNA is TGTGCCAGCAGCCCGACAGGGGAGGAAAAACTGTTTTTT.

This clone was seen only once. The chain links TRBV9 to TRBJ2-1, with D maybe TRBD2 (6 bases). V was trimmed by 3 bases and J by 2 bases, leaving 12 bases between them. Germline assignment: CDR1 SGDLS and CDR2 YYNGEE. The CDR3 has 15 residues. CDR3 residues: CASSERRDPYNEQFF. CDR3 in DNA: TGTGCCAGCAGCGAGAGGCGGGATCCCTACAATGAGCAGTTCTTC.

The chain links TRBV28 to TRBJ1-4; D is perhaps TRBD1 (5 bases). Trimming stripped 5 bases from V and 7 bases from J, with 26 bases between. The CDR3 has 18 amino acids. Germline lookup yields CDR1 MDHEN and CDR2 SYDVKM. The CDR3 DNA is TGTGCCAGCAGTCAATCTGACAGCCCCGTGAGTCGAGGTGAAAAACTGTTTTTT. Its translation is CASSQSDSPVSRGEKLFF.

The genes are TRBV15 and TRBJ1-5; maybe TRBD1 (6 bases). CDR3 size: 15 residues. Between the trimmed V and J ends, which lost 5 bases and 2 bases, there was a span of 13 bases. Germline V gene lookup returns CDR1 LNHNV and CDR2 YYDKDF (reference sequence). The CDR3, as DNA: TGTGCCACCAGCCCCACAGGGAGTGGCAATCAGCCCCAGCATTTT. Translated, it gives CATSPTGSGNQPQHF.

Concerning this clone itself: Other DNA sequences in this specimen translate into the identical CDR3. This chain uses TRBV5-1 with TRBJ2-3; 8 bases align to TRBD1. This CDR3 contains 15 residues. Germline CDR1 is SGHRS and CDR2 is YFSETQ. J lost 1 base, V lost 4 bases, and 5 bases had no gene match. The CDR3: CASSSGQGGTDTQYF. CDR3 coding DNA: TGCGCCAGCAGCAGCGGACAGGGAGGCACAGATACGCAGTATTTT.

The chain carries TRBV5-1 and TRBJ2-2; D is ambiguous. The germline V gene encodes CDR1 SGHRS and CDR2 YFSETQ. This CDR3 spans 18 amino acids. Trimming shortened V by 6 bases and J by 2 bases, and 23 bases separated the two germline ends. CDR3 DNA sequence: TGCGCCAGCAAGACTCTATTTGCGCGGCCTATTAACACCGGGGAGCTGTTTTTT. Translation: CASKTLFARPINTGELFF.

This chain joins TRBV19 and TRBJ1-3; D is perhaps TRBD1 (6 bases). The CDR3 has 15 residues. Germline loops: CDR1 LNHDA, CDR2 SQIVND (reference sequence). V was cut by 6 bases and J by 2 bases, with 14 bases left in between. The CDR3: CASSRTRGTGNTIYF. CDR3 in DNA: TGTGCCAGTAGCAGAACCAGGGGAACTGGAAACACCATATATTTT.

The rearrangement joins TRBV27 to TRBJ2-1; 7 nucleotides agree with TRBD1. This CDR3 has 16 residues. Germline assignment: CDR1 MNHEY and CDR2 SMNVEV (reference sequence). The J segment lost 7 bases and the V segment lost 5 bases, leaving 14 bases of the junction unmatched. The CDR3 is CASSPIGTETRNEQFF. The CDR3 DNA reads as TGTGCCAGCAGTCCAATAGGGACAGAAACTAGGAATGAGCAGTTCTTC.

This clone was detected a few times. The chain is built from TRBV9 and TRBJ2-2, with D perhaps matching TRBD2 (5 bases). CDR3 length: 15 amino acids. Deletions cut 7 bases from V and 2 bases from J, with 15 bases between. Per the germline V gene, CDR1 is SGDLS and CDR2 is YYNGEE. Here the CDR3 reads CASRRSDINTGELFF. In DNA form, the CDR3 reads TGTGCCAGCCGGAGGTCAGACATCAACACCGGGGAGCTGTTTTTT.